The source of this T cell receptor beta chain is a study of CD8 T cells in ankylosing spondylitis. Study-level results: A motif in TCR beta, a set of eight or nine highly homologous variants, appeared characteristic of ankylosing spondylitis blood. Disease-linked clones, CD8+, were relatively rare in peripheral blood. Disease-associated clones were reportedly significantly overrepresented in matched ankylosing spondylitis synovial fluid.

Generation of TCR beta libraries employed quantitative 5'-RACE incorporating molecular barcodes. Using its own MiXCR run on the 5' RACE reads, TCRdb lists one record per CDR3 protein. The top ten hold around 12% of the sample, which has under 450,000 distinct CDR3 sequences, roughly 22% seen once. As to this clonotype: The antigen is not known.

Germline V gives CDR1 SGDLS, CDR2 YYNGEE. The CDR3 has 13 residues. Between the trimmed V and J ends, which lost 0 bases and 4 bases, there was a span of 6 bases. This TCR was sampled from a male donor with ankylosing spondylitis or in good health (not recorded which). Sequencing used blood, either unsorted or a sorted T cell fraction (not recorded which). The chain employs TRBV9 and TRBJ2-3; D is unresolved. For the CDR3, the DNA is TGTGCCAGCAGCGTAGATGTCCCAGATACGCAGTATTTT. It translates to CASSVDVPDTQYF.